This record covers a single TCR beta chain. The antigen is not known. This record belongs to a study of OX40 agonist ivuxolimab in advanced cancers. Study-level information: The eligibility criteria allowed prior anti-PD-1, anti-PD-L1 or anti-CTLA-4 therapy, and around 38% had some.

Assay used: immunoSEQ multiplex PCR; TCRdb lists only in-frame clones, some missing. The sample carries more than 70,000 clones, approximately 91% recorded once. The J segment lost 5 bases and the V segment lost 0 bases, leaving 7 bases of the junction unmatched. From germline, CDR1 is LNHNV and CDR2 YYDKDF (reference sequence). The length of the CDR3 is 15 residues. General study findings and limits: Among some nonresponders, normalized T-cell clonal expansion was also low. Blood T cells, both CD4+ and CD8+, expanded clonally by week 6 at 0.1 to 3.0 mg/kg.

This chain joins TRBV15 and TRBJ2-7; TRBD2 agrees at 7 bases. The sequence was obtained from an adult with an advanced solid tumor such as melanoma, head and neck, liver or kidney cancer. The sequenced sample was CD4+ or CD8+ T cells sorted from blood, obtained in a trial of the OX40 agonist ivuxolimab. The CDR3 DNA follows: TGTGCCACCAGCAGAGACCCTAGCGGTCCCCACGAGCAGTACTTC. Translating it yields CATSRDPSGPHEQYF. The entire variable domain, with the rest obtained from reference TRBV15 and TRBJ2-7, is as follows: DAMVIQNPRYQVTQFGKPVTLSCSQTLNHNVMYWYQQKSSQAPKLLFHYYDKDFNNEADTPDNFQSRRPNTSFCFLDIRSPGLGDTAMYLCATSRDPSGPHEQYFGPGTRLTVT.